This T cell receptor beta chain was sequenced in a study of blood T cells in healthy people across ages. Alongside a J-beta primer mix, a sample-barcoded 5' primer served in a second PCR lasting about 7 to 11 cycles. One entry per CDR3 protein, called by TCRdb with MiXCR from the 5' RACE reads. This sample yields 600,000 to 1,000,000 distinct CDR3 sequences, of which roughly 25% are seen a single time; 3% to 4% belongs to the top ten. Looked up from germline, CDR1 is SNHLY and CDR2 is FYNNEI. Trimming shortened V by 2 bases and J by 0 bases, and 8 bases separated the two germline ends. The CDR3 has 14 residues. Isolated PBMCs totaled at least 7 million in each sample. These data were likewise used in another study, on T cells of mothers and their children. That publication notes: Whether pairs are related or unrelated, thymic selection shapes their TCR recombination output in much the same way.

Sequenced sample: blood. The rearrangement joins TRBV2 to TRBJ2-7; D is ambiguous. The sequence derives from a boy between 5 and 17 years old in good health. The CDR3 loop reads CASSESWASYEQYF. The CDR3 DNA is TGTGCCAGCAGTGAAAGTTGGGCCTCCTACGAGCAGTACTTC.